This T cell receptor beta chain appears in the sequencing data of a study of glioma-infiltrating T cells after dendritic cell vaccination. Study-level information: Treatment, given 2003 to 2012, was autologous tumor lysate-pulsed dendritic cell vaccination. Three intradermal dendritic cell vaccine injections were given every two weeks.

Assay: immunoSEQ multiplex PCR; the TCRdb copy retains only in-frame clones and omits some. This repertoire shows tens of thousands of clones, approximately 81% found once; its top ten account for roughly 9%. Noted time point: after dendritic cell vaccination, including at tumor progression/relapse. Before vaccination, two weeks after the third vaccination, and at progression, PBMC were collected. The receptor's source is a human donor with glioblastoma. This material consisted of blood, taken after dendritic cell vaccination.

CDR3 sequence: CASRSSGGATRTDTQYF. CDR3 DNA: TGCGCCAGCAGAAGTAGCGGGGGGGCAACTCGCACAGATACGCAGTATTTT. The rearrangement links TRBV5-1 to TRBJ2-3; 11 nucleotides match TRBD2. Unmatched junction bases numbered 9, after V lost 5 bases and J lost 1 base. CDR1 SGHRS and CDR2 YFSETQ come from the germline V gene. The CDR3 has 17 residues.